The 32 T cell receptor beta chains presented below share a single source sample, sequenced in a study of T-cell reconstitution after alpha-beta-depleted transplantation in children. Unique molecular identifiers tagged the TCRbeta library. TCRdb re-derived calls from the PCR reads in MiXCR, one entry per CDR3 protein. The sample lists approximately 490,000 distinct CDR3 sequences, about 11% occurring once. The material was PBMCs, obtained before TCRalphabeta/CD19-depleted stem cell transplant. The receptor set was obtained from a child aged 2 to 10 with inherited bone marrow failure, due to receive a stem cell transplant.

This clonotype was observed a few times. This chain joins TRBV7-2 and TRBJ2-7, with 10 bases lining up with TRBD2. The CDR3 covers 16 residues. Germline loops: CDR1 SGHTA, CDR2 FQGNSA. The junction had 10 bases not matched to a gene; V was cut back by 1 base and J by 7 bases. CDR3 residues: CASSLELAGVKIEQYF. The DNA for the CDR3 is TGTGCCAGCAGCTTAGAGCTAGCGGGAGTTAAGATAGAGCAGTACTTC. The entire variable domain, with the rest obtained from reference TRBV7-2 and TRBJ2-7, is as follows: GAGVSQSPSNKVTEKGKDVELRCDPISGHTALYWYRQSLGQGLEFLIYFQGNSAPDKSGLPSDRFSAERTGGSVSTLTIQRTQQEDSAVYLCASSLELAGVKIEQYFGPGTRLTVT.

This clonotype was observed at least ten times. This chain joins TRBV20-1 and TRBJ2-7, with a weak D call TRBD2 (5 bases). CDR1 and CDR2 from the germline V gene are DFQATT and SNEGSKA (reference sequence). The CDR3 length is 13 residues. Trimming removed 3 bases from V and 7 bases from J, with 16 bases in between. Here the CDR3 reads CSASAGALREQYF. CDR3 coding DNA: TGCAGTGCTAGCGCGGGTGCCCTACGGGAGCAGTACTTC.

This clonotype was counted a few times. Lacking the conserved final phenylalanine or tryptophan, this CDR3 likely reflects a read error. Because the CDR3's place on the DNA is in doubt, the DNA is left out and the CDR3 is given as listed by TCRdb. V and J are TRBV7-9 and TRBJ1-1. Germline CDR1 and CDR2: SEHNR and FQNEAQ (reference sequence). The CDR3 is 13 amino acids long, termini counted. The CDR3 spells CASSLETSGPNDI.

This clonotype occurred many times. The chain uses TRBV12-3 or TRBV12-4 and TRBJ2-7; D unclear. There are 12 residues in the CDR3. Deletions cut 3 bases from V and 5 bases from J, with 8 bases between. The CDR3: CASSFGRDEQYF. The CDR3 DNA is TGTGCCAGCAGTTTTGGAAGGGACGAGCAGTACTTC.

This clonotype appeared many times. Here the CDR3 DNA reads TGTGCCAGCAGTTACGTGGGGACAGGGGGCCCAGCTAACTATGGCTACACCTTC. It codes for CASSYVGTGGPANYGYTF. This rearrangement joins TRBV6-5 to TRBJ1-2; 12 nucleotides line up with TRBD1. This CDR3 has 18 residues. V lost 2 bases, J lost 0 bases, and 7 bases stayed unmatched. The germline gives CDR1 MNHEY, CDR2 SVGAGI.

Many counts were recorded for this clonotype. The chain carries TRBV5-6 and TRBJ2-7, with TRBD2 matching 13 bases. Per germline, CDR1 SGHDT and CDR2 YYEEEE. The ends lost 6 bases at V and 0 bases at J; junction bases unmatched: 6. The CDR3 totals 16 residues. The CDR3 sequence: CASTKLAGGPSYEQYF. The CDR3 nucleotides are TGTGCCAGCACCAAACTAGCGGGAGGGCCCTCCTACGAGCAGTACTTC.

The rearrangement links TRBV20-1 to TRBJ2-1; D remains unclear. Trimming cost V 0 bases and J 4 bases, with 13 bases left between them. Germline assignment: CDR1 DFQATT and CDR2 SNEGSKA (reference sequence). The CDR3 extends over 15 amino acids. The CDR3 loop is CSARETPTPYNEQFF. Here the CDR3 DNA reads TGCAGTGCTAGAGAAACACCAACACCGTACAATGAGCAGTTCTTC.

This clonotype was counted at least ten times. V is TRBV7-8 and J is TRBJ2-3; D gene ambiguous. V lost 2 bases to trimming and J lost 2 bases, with 8 bases between them. The CDR3 covers 14 residues. Germline CDR1 and CDR2: SGHVS and FQNEAQ. CDR3 amino acids: CASSLYQITDTQYF. Here the CDR3 DNA reads TGTGCCAGCAGCTTATATCAGATCACAGATACGCAGTATTTT.

This clonotype was counted ten times or more. The V and J genes are TRBV11-2 and TRBJ2-5, with 7 bases matching TRBD2. With V trimmed by 5 bases and J by 0 bases, 12 bases remained unmatched. This CDR3 contains 17 residues. Germline CDR1 SGHAT, CDR2 FQNNGV. CDR3 amino acids: CASSPGSGTPYQETQYF. The DNA for the CDR3 is TGTGCCAGCAGCCCAGGCAGCGGGACTCCGTACCAAGAGACCCAGTACTTC.

This clonotype was seen ten or more times. The chain carries TRBV7-8 and TRBJ1-5; perhaps TRBD1 as D (5 bases). This CDR3 has 16 residues. The V end was cut by 1 base, the J end by 5 bases, with 15 bases between. CDR1 and CDR2 from the germline V gene are SGHVS and FQNEAQ. CDR3 residues: CASSLVPAGGDQPQHF. DNA of the CDR3: TGTGCCAGCAGCTTAGTACCGGCAGGAGGGGATCAGCCCCAGCATTTT. The variable domain in full, with the rest retrieved from reference TRBV7-8 and TRBJ1-5, is GAGVSQSPRYKVAKRGQDVALRCDPISGHVSLFWYQQALGQGPEFLTYFQNEAQLDKSGLPSDRFFAERPEGSVSTLKIQRTQQEDSAVYLCASSLVPAGGDQPQHFGDGTRLSIL.

A remark on this clonotype: This could be a read error, since a much larger clone is one nucleotide away. As the CDR3 is not closed by the conserved phenylalanine or tryptophan, this likely results from a read error. This chain uses TRBV29-1 with TRBJ2-1, with 10 bases that match TRBD2. The V gene's germline CDR1 is SQVTM and CDR2 ANQGSEA. Unmatched junction bases numbered 3, after V lost 4 bases and J lost 3 bases. The CDR3 length is 14 residues. The CDR3: CSVGTSGYYNEQFS. In DNA, the CDR3 is TGCAGCGTTGGGACTAGCGGATACTACAATGAGCAGTTCTCC.

At least ten counts were recorded for this clonotype. In nucleotides, the CDR3 is TGTGCCCGGTGTGAGCCAGGGGACTACGAGCAGTACTTC. Translation: CARCEPGDYEQYF. J is TRBJ2-7 and V is TRBV6-5; D is possibly TRBD1 (6 bases). There are 13 residues in the CDR3. With 11 bases removed from V and 3 bases from J, the gap between germline ends came to 17 bases. Germline CDR1 is MNHEY and CDR2 is SVGAGI.

Only a few counts were recorded for this clonotype. The chain has TRBV11-2 and TRBJ1-3; unclear D gene. V was cut by 0 bases and J by 0 bases, with 12 bases left in between. The length of the CDR3 is 17 residues. The germline CDR1 and CDR2 sequences are SGHAT and FQNNGV. The CDR3: CASSLEAAPSSGNTIYF. Here the CDR3 DNA reads TGTGCCAGCAGCTTAGAGGCTGCCCCCAGCTCTGGAAACACCATATATTTT.

The rearrangement joins TRBV6-5 to TRBJ2-1, with a possible D match to TRBD2 (6 bases). Germline assignment: CDR1 MNHEY and CDR2 SVGAGI. The CDR3 extends over 16 amino acids. V gave up 6 bases and J gave up 0 bases, with 15 bases separating them. Here the CDR3 DNA reads TGTGCCAGCAGAAGCTACGGGGGAAGCTCCTACAATGAGCAGTTCTTC. It is translated as CASRSYGGSSYNEQFF.

This chain connects TRBV12-3 or TRBV12-4 to TRBJ2-1; 13 bases agree with TRBD2. The CDR3 extends over 17 amino acids. V dropped 2 bases and J dropped 4; count of bases not matched to a gene: 5. For the CDR3, the DNA is TGTGCCAGCAGTTTAAACCCGGGACTAGCGGGATACAATGAGCAGTTCTTC. This encodes CASSLNPGLAGYNEQFF.

This clonotype was picked up many times. This sequence joins TRBV27 and TRBJ2-3; D call uncertain. Germline assignment: CDR1 MNHEY and CDR2 SMNVEV (reference sequence). Trimming stripped 2 bases from V and 3 bases from J, with 9 bases between. CDR3 length: 14 residues. This CDR3 is CASSLEPETDTQYF. The CDR3 DNA follows: TGTGCCAGCAGTTTAGAACCAGAAACAGATACGCAGTATTTT.

This clonotype was seen a handful of times. The chain has TRBV7-2 and TRBJ2-7; 7 nucleotides line up with TRBD2. The germline V gene encodes CDR1 SGHTA and CDR2 FQGNSA. This CDR3 is built from 15 residues. V shed 5 bases and J 1 base; nucleotides not matched to a gene: 8. This CDR3 is CASSPDAGGSYEQYF. The CDR3 DNA reads TGTGCCAGCAGCCCCGATGCCGGGGGGTCCTACGAGCAGTACTTC.

This clonotype was counted only a few times. V and J are TRBV18 and TRBJ2-1, with a possible D match to TRBD2 (5 bases). This CDR3 is built from 18 residues. Deletions cut 0 bases from V and 3 bases from J, with 18 bases between. Germline-derived CDR1 and CDR2 are KGHSH and LQKENI. The DNA for the CDR3 is TGTGCCAGCTCACCACCAACGGGATACCGCCTCGTCTACAATGAGCAGTTCTTC. Translating gives CASSPPTGYRLVYNEQFF.

The sample holds many counts of this clonotype. V and J are TRBV9 and TRBJ2-7; D is unclear. Germline V CDR1 and CDR2: SGDLS, YYNGEE. The CDR3 consists of 14 residues. Trimming took off 4 bases at V and 3 bases at J, with 14 bases between the two ends. The CDR3 DNA sequence: TGTGCCAGCAGCCCAGCCACGGAGTACTACGAGCAGTACTTC. Translating it yields CASSPATEYYEQYF.

This clonotype was recorded a few times. The rearrangement joins TRBV18 to TRBJ2-5; 9 bases line up with TRBD1. Germline V lookup: CDR1 KGHSH, CDR2 LQKENI. Unmatched junction bases numbered 2, after V lost 2 bases and J lost 1 base. The CDR3 length is 15 residues. This CDR3 reads CASSPRTGAQETQYF. Written as DNA, the CDR3 is TGTGCCAGCTCACCAAGGACAGGGGCCCAAGAGACCCAGTACTTC.

The rearrangement uses TRBV7-8 and TRBJ2-3; the match to TRBD2 covers 8 bases. V shed 4 bases, J shed 1 base, and the junction held 7 bases outside the gene matches. Germline V gene data show CDR1 as SGHVS and CDR2 as FQNEAQ. This CDR3 has 16 residues. In nucleotides, the CDR3 is TGTGCCAGCAGCTCCCGCTGGCGGGAGGGCACAGATACGCAGTATTTT. This translates into CASSSRWREGTDTQYF. Drawing the rest from reference TRBV7-8 and TRBJ2-3, the complete variable domain is GAGVSQSPRYKVAKRGQDVALRCDPISGHVSLFWYQQALGQGPEFLTYFQNEAQLDKSGLPSDRFFAERPEGSVSTLKIQRTQQEDSAVYLCASSSRWREGTDTQYFGPGTRLTVL.

In its sample, this clonotype was seen many times. This chain uses TRBV2 with TRBJ2-1; no clear D gene. V lost 4 bases and J lost 1, with 5 bases in between. The V gene's germline CDR1 is SNHLY and CDR2 FYNNEI. The CDR3 spans 13 residues. CDR3 sequence (DNA): TGTGCCAGCAGTGGGCCTTCCTACAATGAGCAGTTCTTC. Protein sequence: CASSGPSYNEQFF.

This clonotype turned up a few times. The chain combines TRBV11-2 with TRBJ2-1; the match to TRBD2 covers 12 bases. This CDR3 is 15 amino acids long. Germline assignment: CDR1 SGHAT and CDR2 FQNNGV. With 4 bases clipped from V and 9 bases from J, the junction kept 7 bases outside the gene matches. The CDR3 region has the DNA TGTGCCAGCAGCTCGACTAGCGGGGGCCATGGTGAGCAGTTCTTC. This sequence encodes CASSSTSGGHGEQFF.

This clonotype was counted ten times or more. J is TRBJ2-1 and V is TRBV10-3; D is unclear. CDR1 is ENHRY, CDR2 SYGVKD, per germline. The V and J ends lost 3 bases and 10 bases respectively, with 7 bases between them. The CDR3 totals 11 residues. Here the CDR3 reads CAISDFGEQFF. The CDR3 nucleotides read TGTGCCATCAGTGACTTTGGGGAGCAGTTCTTC.

This clonotype has a count of ten or more. The J gene is TRBJ2-2, the V gene TRBV29-1; D unclear. Trimming cost V 3 bases and J 7 bases, with 12 bases left between them. Germline-derived CDR1 and CDR2 are SQVTM and ANQGSEA. CDR3 size: 13 residues. The CDR3 sequence: CSVEMGKDGELFF. The CDR3 coding sequence is TGCAGCGTTGAGATGGGCAAAGACGGGGAGCTGTTTTTT.

The V gene is TRBV23-1, the J gene TRBJ2-1; 10 nucleotides line up with TRBD1. TRBV23-1 is marked as an open reading frame, function uncertain. Germline trimming cut 4 bases from V and 0 bases from J; bases unmatched to any gene: 9. The CDR3 is made up of 18 amino acids. The chain's CDR3 is CASSPSFWTGGSYNEQFF. CDR3 nucleotide sequence: TGCGCCAGCAGTCCCTCCTTCTGGACAGGGGGCTCCTACAATGAGCAGTTCTTC.

This clonotype appeared many times. This chain joins TRBV28 and TRBJ1-2, with D uncertain. Germline V lookup: CDR1 MDHEN, CDR2 SYDVKM. V was shortened by 3 bases and J by 4 bases, with 9 bases between the two germline ends. The CDR3 length is 13 residues. Here the CDR3 DNA reads TGTGCCAGCAGTTTCTACGGACCCTATGGCTACACCTTC. Residues: CASSFYGPYGYTF.

The sample holds a few counts of this clonotype. The rearrangement joins TRBV7-6 to TRBJ2-7, with a possible D match to TRBD2 (5 bases). The V gene lost 5 bases and the J gene lost 6 bases, with 14 bases spanning the gap. From germline, CDR1 is SGHVS and CDR2 FNYEAQ. The CDR3 contains 13 residues. DNA of the CDR3: TGTGCCAGCAGCCTAGGCAGAGGGAGCGAGCAGTACTTC. Protein: CASSLGRGSEQYF.

This clonotype has a count of ten or more. DNA of the CDR3: TGCGCCAGCAGCTTGGCAGCCGGAATTGGGGCCAACGTCCTGACTTTC. It codes for CASSLAAGIGANVLTF. The chain carries TRBV5-1 and TRBJ2-6, with unresolved D. This CDR3 comprises 16 residues. CDR1 is SGHRS and CDR2 is YFSETQ in the germline V gene. The ends were cut back, 0 bases at V and 3 bases at J, with 10 bases in the middle.

This clonotype has a count of ten or more. The rearrangement uses TRBV3-1 and TRBJ2-4; tentatively, D is TRBD2 (5 bases). The CDR3 has 17 amino acids. The V gene's germline CDR1 is LGHDT and CDR2 YNNKEL (reference sequence). The V end was cut by 0 bases, the J end by 1 base, with 13 bases between. CDR3 bases: TGTGCCAGCAGCCAAGATAGGGATCGAGGGGCCAAAAACATTCAGTACTTC. Amino acid sequence: CASSQDRDRGAKNIQYF.

This clonotype occurred many times. This rearrangement joins TRBV27 to TRBJ2-2, with no clear D. Deletions cut 3 bases from V and 8 bases from J, with 7 bases between. Per the germline V gene, CDR1 is MNHEY and CDR2 is SMNVEV (reference sequence). The CDR3 runs to 12 residues. For the CDR3, the DNA is TGTGCCAGCAGTTTTGGCCAGGGGGAGCTGTTTTTT. It translates to CASSFGQGELFF.

This chain uses TRBV20-1 with TRBJ2-2, with no clear D. The germline V gene encodes CDR1 DFQATT and CDR2 SNEGSKA (reference sequence). With 2 bases removed from V and 5 bases from J, the gap between germline ends came to 9 bases. The CDR3 runs 13 residues. CDR3 amino acids: CSARTPGTGELFF. The CDR3 DNA sequence: TGCAGTGCTAGAACTCCCGGGACCGGGGAGCTGTTTTTT.